This T cell receptor beta chain originates from a study of T cell responses to AZD1222 COVID-19 vaccine. Study-level findings and limits: There were vaccine-associated CD4 TCRs across spike, dominant at 160-218 and 743-854. Regions left unmutated in variants are reportedly the target of nearly half of spike-specific TCRs. At baseline, seropositivity was found in only 5 to 7 AZD1222 recipients. White British donors predominated, females outnumbered males, and clonal diversity was possibly underestimated.

Some clones are missing from TCRdb's copy, which holds only in-frame ones; the method was immunoSEQ multiplex PCR. The sample lists over 85,000 clones, roughly 91% occurring once. Worth noting for this clone: Its antigen is as yet unknown.

Germline loops: CDR1 SGHNT, CDR2 YENEEA. Between the trimmed V and J ends, which lost 7 bases and 2 bases, there was a span of 14 bases. This CDR3 region has 15 residues. The specimen was peripheral blood, collected on day 0 of AZD1222 vaccination. This receptor was taken from an adult in good health. The rearrangement uses TRBV11-3 and TRBJ2-2, with D perhaps matching TRBD2 (6 bases). CDR3 coding DNA: TGTGCCAGCACCCTCCGGGGGACTAACACCGGGGAGCTGTTTTTT. This sequence encodes CASTLRGTNTGELFF. Supplemented by reference TRBV11-3 and TRBJ2-2, the full variable domain reads EAGVVQSPRYKIIEKKQPVAFWCNPISGHNTLYWYLQNLGQGPELLIRYENEEAVDDSQLPKDRFSAERLKGVDSTLKIQPAELGDSAVYLCASTLRGTNTGELFFGEGSRLTVL.